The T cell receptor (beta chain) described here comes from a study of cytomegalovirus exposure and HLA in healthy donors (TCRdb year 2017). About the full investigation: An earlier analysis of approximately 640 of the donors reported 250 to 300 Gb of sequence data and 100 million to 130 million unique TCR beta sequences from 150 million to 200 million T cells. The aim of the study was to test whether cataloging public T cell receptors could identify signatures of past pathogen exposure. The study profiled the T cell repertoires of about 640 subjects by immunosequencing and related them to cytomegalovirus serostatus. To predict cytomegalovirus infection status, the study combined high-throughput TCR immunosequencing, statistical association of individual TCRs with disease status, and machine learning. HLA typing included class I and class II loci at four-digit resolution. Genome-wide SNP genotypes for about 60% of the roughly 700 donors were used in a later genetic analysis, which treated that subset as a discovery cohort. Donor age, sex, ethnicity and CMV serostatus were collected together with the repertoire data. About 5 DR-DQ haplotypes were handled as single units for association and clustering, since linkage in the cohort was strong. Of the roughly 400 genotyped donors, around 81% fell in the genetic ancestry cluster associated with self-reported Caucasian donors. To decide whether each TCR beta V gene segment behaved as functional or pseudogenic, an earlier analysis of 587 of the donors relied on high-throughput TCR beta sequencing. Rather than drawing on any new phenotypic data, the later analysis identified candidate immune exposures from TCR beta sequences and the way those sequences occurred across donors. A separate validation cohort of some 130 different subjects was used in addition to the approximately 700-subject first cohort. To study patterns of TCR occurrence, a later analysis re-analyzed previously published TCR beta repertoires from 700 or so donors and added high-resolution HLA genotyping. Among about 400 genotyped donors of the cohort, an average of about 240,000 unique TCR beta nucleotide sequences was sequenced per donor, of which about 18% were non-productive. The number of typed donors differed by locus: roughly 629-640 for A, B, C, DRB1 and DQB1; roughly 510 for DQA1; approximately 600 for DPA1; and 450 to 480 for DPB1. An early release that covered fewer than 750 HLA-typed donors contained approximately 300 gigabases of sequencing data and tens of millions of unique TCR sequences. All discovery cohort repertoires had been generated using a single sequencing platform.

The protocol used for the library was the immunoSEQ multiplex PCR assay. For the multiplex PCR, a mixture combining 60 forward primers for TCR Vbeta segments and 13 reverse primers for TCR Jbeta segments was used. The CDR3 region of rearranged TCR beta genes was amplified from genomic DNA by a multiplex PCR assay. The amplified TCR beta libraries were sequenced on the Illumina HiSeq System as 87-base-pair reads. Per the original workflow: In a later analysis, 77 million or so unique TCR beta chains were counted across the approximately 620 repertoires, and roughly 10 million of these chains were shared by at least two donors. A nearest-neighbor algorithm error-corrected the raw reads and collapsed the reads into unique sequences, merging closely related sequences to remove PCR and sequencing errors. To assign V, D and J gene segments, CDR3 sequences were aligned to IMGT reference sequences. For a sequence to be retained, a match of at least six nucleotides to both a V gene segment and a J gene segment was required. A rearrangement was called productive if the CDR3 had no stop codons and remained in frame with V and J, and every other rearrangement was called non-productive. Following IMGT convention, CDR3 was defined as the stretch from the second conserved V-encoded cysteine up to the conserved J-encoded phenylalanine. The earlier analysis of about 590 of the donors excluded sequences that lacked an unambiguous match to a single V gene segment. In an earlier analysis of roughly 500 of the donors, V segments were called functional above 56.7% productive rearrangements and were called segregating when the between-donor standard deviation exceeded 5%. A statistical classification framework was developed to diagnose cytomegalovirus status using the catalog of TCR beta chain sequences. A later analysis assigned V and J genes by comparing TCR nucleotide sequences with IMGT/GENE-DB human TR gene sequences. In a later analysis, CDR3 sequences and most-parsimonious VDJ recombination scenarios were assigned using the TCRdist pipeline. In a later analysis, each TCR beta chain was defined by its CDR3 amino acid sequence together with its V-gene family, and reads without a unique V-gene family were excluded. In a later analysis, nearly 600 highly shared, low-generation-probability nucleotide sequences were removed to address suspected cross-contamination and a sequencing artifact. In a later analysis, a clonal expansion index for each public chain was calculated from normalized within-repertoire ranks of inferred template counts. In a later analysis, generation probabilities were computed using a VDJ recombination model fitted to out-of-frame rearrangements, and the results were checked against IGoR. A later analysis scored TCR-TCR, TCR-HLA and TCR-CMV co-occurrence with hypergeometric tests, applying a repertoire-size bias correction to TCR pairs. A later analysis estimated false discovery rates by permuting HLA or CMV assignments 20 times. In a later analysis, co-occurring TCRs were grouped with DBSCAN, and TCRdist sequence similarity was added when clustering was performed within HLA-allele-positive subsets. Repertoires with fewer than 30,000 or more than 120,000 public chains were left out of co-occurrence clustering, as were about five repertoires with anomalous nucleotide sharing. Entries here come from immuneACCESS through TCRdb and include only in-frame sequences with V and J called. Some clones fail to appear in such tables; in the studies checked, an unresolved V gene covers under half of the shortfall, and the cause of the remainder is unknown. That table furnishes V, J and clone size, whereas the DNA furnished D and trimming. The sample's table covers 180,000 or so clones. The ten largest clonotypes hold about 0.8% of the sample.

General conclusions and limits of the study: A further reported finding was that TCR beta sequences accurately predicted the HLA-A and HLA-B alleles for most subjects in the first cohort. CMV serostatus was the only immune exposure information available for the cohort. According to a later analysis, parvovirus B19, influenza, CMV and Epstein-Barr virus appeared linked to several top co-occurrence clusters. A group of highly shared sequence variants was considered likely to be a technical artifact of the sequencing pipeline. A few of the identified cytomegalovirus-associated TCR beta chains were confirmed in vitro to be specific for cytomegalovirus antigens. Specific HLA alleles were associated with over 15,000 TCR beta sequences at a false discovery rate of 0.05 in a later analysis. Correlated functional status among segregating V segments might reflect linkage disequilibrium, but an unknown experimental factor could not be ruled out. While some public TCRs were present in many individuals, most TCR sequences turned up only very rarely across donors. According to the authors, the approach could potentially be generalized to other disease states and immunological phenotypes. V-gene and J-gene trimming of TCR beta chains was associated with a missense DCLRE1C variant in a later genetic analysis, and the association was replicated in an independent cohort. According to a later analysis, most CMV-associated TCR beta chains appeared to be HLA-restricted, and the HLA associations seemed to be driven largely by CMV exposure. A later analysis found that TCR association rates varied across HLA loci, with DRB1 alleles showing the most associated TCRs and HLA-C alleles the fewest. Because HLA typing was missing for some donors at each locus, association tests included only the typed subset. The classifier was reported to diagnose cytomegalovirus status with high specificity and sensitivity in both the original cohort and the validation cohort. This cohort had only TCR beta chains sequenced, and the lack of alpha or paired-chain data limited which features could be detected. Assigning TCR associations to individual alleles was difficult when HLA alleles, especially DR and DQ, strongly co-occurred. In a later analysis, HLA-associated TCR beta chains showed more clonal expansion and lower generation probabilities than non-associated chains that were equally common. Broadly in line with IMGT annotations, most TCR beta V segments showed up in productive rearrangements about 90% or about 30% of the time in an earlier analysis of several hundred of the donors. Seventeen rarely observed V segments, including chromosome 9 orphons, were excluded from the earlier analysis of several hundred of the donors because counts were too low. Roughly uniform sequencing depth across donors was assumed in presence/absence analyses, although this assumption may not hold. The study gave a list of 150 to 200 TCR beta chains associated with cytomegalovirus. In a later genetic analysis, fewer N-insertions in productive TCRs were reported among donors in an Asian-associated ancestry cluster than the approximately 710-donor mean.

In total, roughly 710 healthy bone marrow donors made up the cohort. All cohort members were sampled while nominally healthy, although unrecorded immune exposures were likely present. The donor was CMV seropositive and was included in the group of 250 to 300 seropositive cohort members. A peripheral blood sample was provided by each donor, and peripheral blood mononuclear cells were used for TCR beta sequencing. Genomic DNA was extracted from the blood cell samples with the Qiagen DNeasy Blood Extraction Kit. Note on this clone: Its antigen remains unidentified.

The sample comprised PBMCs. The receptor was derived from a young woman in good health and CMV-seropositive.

The CDR3 protein: CAISAQQENSPLHF. DNA sequence: TGTGCCATCAGTGCCCAACAGGAAAATTCACCCCTCCACTTT. The sequence is built from TRBV10-3 and TRBJ1-6; a weak D assignment points to TRBD1 (5 bases agree). V gives up 4 bases and J gives up 7 bases, and the segment between their germline ends measures 11 bases. The germline V gene yields ENHRY for CDR1 and SYGVKD for CDR2. CDR3 length: 14 amino acids, cysteine to phenylalanine. Only the CDR3 DNA stays, 42 bases, in frame from base 1.